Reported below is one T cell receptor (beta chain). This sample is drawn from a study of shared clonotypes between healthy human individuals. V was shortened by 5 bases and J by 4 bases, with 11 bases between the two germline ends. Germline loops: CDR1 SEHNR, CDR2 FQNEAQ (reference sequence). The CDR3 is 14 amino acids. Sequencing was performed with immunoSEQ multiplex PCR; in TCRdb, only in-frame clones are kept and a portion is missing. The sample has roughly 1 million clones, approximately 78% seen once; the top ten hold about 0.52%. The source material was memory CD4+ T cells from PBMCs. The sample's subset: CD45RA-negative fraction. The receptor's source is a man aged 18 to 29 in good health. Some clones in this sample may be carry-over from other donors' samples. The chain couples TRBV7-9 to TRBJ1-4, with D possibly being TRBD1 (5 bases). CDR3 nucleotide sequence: TGTGCCAGCAGCCCAGCAGGGATTAATGAAAAACTGTTTTTT. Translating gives CASSPAGINEKLFF.